The rows below give T cell receptor beta chains drawn from one sample of a study of CD8 T cells in Susac syndrome. TCRdb reprocessed the immunoSEQ multiplex PCR reads with MiXCR, giving one entry per CDR3 protein. This sample has some 150,000 distinct CDR3 sequences, with around 96% found just once. Input material: CD4+ T cells from PBMCs. The receptors shown here come from a human donor with Susac syndrome. Each CDR3 is given with its conserved first and last residue.

TRBV7-6	CASSWTVQDQQYF
TRBV2	CASTEYGEQYF
TRBV20-1	CSASPVGLGNEQFF
TRBV3-1	CASSRSGTQYF
TRBV9	CASSVGPSGGWETQYF
TRBV3-1	CASSQDPGSSYEQYF
TRBV15	CATSRGGQGDQPQHF
TRBV5-4	CASSLGGVGTGELFF
TRBV10-3	CAIKGHGQMNTEAFF
TRBV2	CATANAGEQYF
TRBV6-2/TRBV6-3	CASSVLRGGNQPQHF
TRBV18	CASSPKQIYEQYF
TRBV7-2	CASSNTRGQLNSPLHF
TRBV21-1	CASDGGYQETQYF
TRBV9	CASSAGQSKNIQYF
TRBV12-3/TRBV12-4	CASSPPGTSYNEQFF
TRBV29-1	CSVVLSGGFHNEQFF
TRBV12-3/TRBV12-4	CASSRQLLAKNIQYF
TRBV5-1	CASSLGRLAGGNEQFF
TRBV4-3	CASSPSSGAPYEQYF
TRBV20-1	CSARAVTGELFF
TRBV6-5	CASSYTGQPTTGELFF
TRBV20-1	CSAPQGTNTQYF
TRBV5-1	CASSLGVTGANVLTF
TRBV5-1	CASSGTGLNTEAFF
TRBV3-1	CASSQVWRQGRYTF
TRBV9	CASSVDEGTDTQYF
TRBV5-6	CASTIGSSYEQYF
TRBV20-1	CSARGPGQALGGAFF